This T cell receptor (beta chain) was sequenced in a study of OX40 agonist ivuxolimab in advanced cancers. Germline V gene lookup returns CDR1 GTSNPN and CDR2 SVGIG (reference sequence). Trimming left V 6 bases short and J 0 bases short, with 15 bases between. The CDR3 length is 15 residues. Repertoires were generated with immunoSEQ multiplex PCR, while TCRdb's copy carries only in-frame clones and drops some. Of some 45,000 clones in the sample, approximately 86% were seen once. The sequenced sample was CD4+ or CD8+ T cells sorted from blood, obtained in a trial of the OX40 agonist ivuxolimab. The chain joins TRBV30 to TRBJ2-4; D tentatively reads TRBD1 or TRBD2 (5 bases each). The receptor's source is an adult with an advanced solid tumor such as melanoma, head and neck, liver or kidney cancer. CDR3: CACTFEGLAKNIQYF. DNA of the CDR3: TGTGCCTGTACCTTCGAGGGGCTAGCCAAAAACATTCAGTACTTC.